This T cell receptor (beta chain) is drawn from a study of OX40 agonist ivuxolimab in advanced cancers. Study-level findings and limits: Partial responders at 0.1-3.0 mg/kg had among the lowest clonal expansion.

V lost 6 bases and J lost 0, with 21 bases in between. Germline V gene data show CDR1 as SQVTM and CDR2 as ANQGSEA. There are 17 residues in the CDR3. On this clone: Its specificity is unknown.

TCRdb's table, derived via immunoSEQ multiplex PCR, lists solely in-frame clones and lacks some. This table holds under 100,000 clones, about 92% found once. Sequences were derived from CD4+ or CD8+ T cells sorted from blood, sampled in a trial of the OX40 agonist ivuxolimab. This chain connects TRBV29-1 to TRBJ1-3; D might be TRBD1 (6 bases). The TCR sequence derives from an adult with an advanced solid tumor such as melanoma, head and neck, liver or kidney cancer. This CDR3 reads CSVEGLGGSLSGNTIYF. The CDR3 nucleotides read TGCAGCGTCGAGGGGCTCGGGGGCTCTCTCTCTGGAAACACCATATATTTT.